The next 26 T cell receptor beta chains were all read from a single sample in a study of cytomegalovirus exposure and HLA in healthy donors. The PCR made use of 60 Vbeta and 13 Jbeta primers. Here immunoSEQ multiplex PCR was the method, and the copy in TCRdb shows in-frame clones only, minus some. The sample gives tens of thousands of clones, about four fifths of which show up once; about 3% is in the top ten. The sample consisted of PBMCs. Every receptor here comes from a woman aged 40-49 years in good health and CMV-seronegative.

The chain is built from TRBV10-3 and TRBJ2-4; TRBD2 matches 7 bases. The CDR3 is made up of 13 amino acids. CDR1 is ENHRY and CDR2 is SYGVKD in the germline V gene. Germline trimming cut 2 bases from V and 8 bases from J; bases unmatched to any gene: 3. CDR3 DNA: TGTGCCATCAGTGAGGCAGGGAGGGACATTCAGTACTTC. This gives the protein CAISEAGRDIQYF.

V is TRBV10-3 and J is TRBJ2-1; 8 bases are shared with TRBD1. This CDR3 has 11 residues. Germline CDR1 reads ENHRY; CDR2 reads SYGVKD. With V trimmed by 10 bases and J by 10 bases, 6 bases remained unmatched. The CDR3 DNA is TGTGCCACTCAGGGGGCTTGGGAGCAGTTCTTC. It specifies CATQGAWEQFF.

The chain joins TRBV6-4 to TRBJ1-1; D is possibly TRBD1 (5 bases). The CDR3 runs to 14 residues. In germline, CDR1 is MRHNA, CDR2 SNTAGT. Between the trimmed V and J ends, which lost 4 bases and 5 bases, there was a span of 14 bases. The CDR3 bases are TGTGCCAGCAGTGTAAGGGGAGGGGAGACTGAAGCTTTCTTT. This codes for CASSVRGGETEAFF.

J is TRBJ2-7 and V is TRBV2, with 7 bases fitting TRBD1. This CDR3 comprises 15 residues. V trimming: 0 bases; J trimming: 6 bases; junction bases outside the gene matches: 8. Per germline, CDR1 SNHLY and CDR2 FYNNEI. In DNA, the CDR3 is TGTGCCAGCAGTGAAGCGCTGACAGGGATCGGCGAGCAGTACTTC. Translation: CASSEALTGIGEQYF.

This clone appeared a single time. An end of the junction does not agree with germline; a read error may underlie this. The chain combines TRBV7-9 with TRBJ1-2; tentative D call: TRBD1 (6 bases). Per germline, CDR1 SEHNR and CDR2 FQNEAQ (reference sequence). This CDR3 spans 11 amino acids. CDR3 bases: TGTGCCAGCAGCTTAGATGTAGGACAGAACTTC. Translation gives CASSLDVGQNF.

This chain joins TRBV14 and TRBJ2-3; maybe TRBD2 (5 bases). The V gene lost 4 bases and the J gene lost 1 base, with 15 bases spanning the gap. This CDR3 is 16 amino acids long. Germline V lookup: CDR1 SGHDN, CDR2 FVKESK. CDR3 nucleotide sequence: TGTGCCAGCAGCCTGGCTGGACTCCCAGGCACAGATACGCAGTATTTT. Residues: CASSLAGLPGTDTQYF.

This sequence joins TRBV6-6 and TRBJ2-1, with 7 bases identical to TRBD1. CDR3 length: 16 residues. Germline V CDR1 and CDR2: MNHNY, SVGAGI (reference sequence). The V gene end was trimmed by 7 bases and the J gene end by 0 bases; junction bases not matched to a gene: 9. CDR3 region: CASTRPGQSSYNEQFF. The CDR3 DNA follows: TGTGCCAGCACTAGACCGGGACAGAGCTCCTACAATGAGCAGTTCTTC.

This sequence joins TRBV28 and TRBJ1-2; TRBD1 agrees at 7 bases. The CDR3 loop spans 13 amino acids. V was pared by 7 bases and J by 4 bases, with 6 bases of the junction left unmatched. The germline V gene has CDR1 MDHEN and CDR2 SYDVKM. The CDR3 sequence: CASIVGGGYGYTF. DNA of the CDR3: TGTGCCAGCATCGTAGGGGGCGGCTATGGCTACACCTTC.

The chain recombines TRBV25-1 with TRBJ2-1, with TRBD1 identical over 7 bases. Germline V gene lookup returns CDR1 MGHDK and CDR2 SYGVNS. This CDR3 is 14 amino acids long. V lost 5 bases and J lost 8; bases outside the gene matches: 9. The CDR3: CASSTQTGLHEQFF. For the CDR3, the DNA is TGTGCCAGCAGTACCCAGACAGGGCTCCATGAGCAGTTCTTC.

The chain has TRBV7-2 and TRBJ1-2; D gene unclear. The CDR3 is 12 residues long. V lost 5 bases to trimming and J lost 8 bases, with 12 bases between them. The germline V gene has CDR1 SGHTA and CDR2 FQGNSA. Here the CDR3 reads CASSLQRRGYTF. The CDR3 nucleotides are TGTGCCAGCAGCCTTCAGAGGAGAGGCTACACCTTC.

This CDR3 is CASSPTSGSIYEQYF. CDR3 bases: TGTGCCAGTAGCCCTACTAGCGGGAGTATATACGAGCAGTACTTC. The chain combines TRBV19 with TRBJ2-7; 11 bases match TRBD2. The CDR3 spans 15 residues. Germline V gene sequence: CDR1 LNHDA, CDR2 SQIVND (reference sequence). V lost 6 bases to trimming and J lost 4 bases; unmatched junction nucleotides: 8.

In DNA, the CDR3 is TGTGCCAGCAGCGCCCGGGGGACAGGCAACACCGGGGAGCTGTTTTTT. The encoded protein is CASSARGTGNTGELFF. This chain links TRBV13 with TRBJ2-2, with TRBD1 identical over 8 bases. Trimming at V came to 5 bases and at J to 2 bases, leaving 7 bases not matched to a gene. The CDR3 loop spans 16 amino acids. Germline values: CDR1 PRHDT, CDR2 FYEKMQ (reference sequence).

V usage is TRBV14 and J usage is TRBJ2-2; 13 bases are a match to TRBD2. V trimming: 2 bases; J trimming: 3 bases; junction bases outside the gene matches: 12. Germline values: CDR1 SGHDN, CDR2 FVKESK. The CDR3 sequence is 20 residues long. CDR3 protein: CASSQPGTSGILGDTGELFF. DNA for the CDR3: TGTGCCAGCAGCCAACCGGGGACTAGCGGGATTTTAGGAGACACCGGGGAGCTGTTTTTT. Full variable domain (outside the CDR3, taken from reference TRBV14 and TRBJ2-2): EAGVTQFPSHSVIEKGQTVTLRCDPISGHDNLYWYRRVMGKEIKFLLHFVKESKQDESGMPNNRFLAERTGGTYSTLKVQPAELEDSGVYFCASSQPGTSGILGDTGELFFGEGSRLTVL.

The CDR3 nucleotides read TGTGCCAGCTCACCTGGACAGGGGAACACTGAAGCTTTCTTT. Amino acids: CASSPGQGNTEAFF. The J gene is TRBJ1-1, the V gene TRBV18; 8 bases map to TRBD1. The germline V gene has CDR1 KGHSH and CDR2 LQKENI. Germline trimming cut 3 bases from V and 1 base from J; bases unmatched to any gene: 1. CDR3 length: 14 amino acids.

CDR3 bases: TGTGCCAGCAGCTCCGTAGCGGTCTACAATGAGCAGTTCTTC. Protein sequence: CASSSVAVYNEQFF. The genes are TRBV7-8 and TRBJ2-1; D is perhaps TRBD2 (6 bases). The CDR3 consists of 14 residues. Trimming cost V 4 bases and J 3 bases, with 10 bases left between them. The germline CDR1 and CDR2 sequences are SGHVS and FQNEAQ.

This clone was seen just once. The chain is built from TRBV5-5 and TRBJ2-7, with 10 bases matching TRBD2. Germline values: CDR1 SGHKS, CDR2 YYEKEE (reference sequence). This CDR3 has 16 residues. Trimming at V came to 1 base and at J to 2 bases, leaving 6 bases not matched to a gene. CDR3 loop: CASSLQGGTSAYEQYF. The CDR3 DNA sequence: TGTGCCAGCAGCTTGCAGGGCGGGACTAGCGCCTACGAGCAGTACTTC.

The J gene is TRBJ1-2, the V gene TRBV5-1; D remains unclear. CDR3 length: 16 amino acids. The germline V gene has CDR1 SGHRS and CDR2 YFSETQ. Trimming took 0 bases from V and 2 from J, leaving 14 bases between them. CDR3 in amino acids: CASSLGGGKRNYGYTF. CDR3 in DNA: TGCGCCAGCAGCTTGGGTGGAGGGAAGAGGAACTATGGCTACACCTTC.

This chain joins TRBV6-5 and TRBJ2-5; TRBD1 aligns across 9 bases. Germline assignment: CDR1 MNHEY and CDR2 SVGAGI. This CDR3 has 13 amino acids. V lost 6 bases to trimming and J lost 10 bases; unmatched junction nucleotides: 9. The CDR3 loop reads CASSESGQGFQYF. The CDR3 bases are TGTGCCAGCAGCGAATCGGGACAGGGCTTCCAGTACTTC.

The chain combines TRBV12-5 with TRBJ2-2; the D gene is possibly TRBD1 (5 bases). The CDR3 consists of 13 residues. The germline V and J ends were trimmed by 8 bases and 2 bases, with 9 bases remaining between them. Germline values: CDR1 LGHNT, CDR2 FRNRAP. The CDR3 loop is CASRQGNTGELFF. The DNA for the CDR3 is TGTGCTAGTCGTCAGGGTAACACCGGGGAGCTGTTTTTT.

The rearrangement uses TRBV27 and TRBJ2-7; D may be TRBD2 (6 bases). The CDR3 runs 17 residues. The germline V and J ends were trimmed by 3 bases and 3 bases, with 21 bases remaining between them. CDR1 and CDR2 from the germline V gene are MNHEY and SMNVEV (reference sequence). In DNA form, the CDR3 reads TGTGCCAGCAGTTTGGGGGGATGGGCTGCTCAGGACTACGAGCAGTACTTC. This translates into CASSLGGWAAQDYEQYF.

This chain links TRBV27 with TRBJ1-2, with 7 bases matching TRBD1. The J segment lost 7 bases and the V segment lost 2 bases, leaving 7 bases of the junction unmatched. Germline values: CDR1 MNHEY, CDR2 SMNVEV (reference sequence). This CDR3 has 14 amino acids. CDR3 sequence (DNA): TGTGCCAGCAGTTTACGACAGGGATCAGGTGGCTACACCTTC. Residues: CASSLRQGSGGYTF.

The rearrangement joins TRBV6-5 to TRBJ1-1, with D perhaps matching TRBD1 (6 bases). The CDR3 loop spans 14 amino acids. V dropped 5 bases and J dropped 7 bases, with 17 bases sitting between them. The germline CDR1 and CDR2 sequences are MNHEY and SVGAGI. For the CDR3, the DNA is TGTGCCAGCAGTCTCACCCACAGGGCGGGTGAAGCTTTCTTT. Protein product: CASSLTHRAGEAFF.

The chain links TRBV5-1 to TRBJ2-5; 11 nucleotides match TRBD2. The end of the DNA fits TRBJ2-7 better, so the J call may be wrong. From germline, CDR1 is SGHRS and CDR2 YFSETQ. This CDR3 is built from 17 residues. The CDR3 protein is CASTQGFNSGRAGEQYF. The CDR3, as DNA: TGCGCCAGCACCCAAGGGTTCAATAGCGGGAGGGCCGGCGAGCAGTACTTC.

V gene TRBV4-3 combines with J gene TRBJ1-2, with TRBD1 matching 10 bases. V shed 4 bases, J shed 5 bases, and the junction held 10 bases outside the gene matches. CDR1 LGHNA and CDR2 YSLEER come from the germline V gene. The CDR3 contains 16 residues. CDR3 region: CASSPQGQGRRYGYTF. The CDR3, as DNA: TGCGCCAGCAGCCCCCAGGGACAGGGGCGTCGGTATGGCTACACCTTC.

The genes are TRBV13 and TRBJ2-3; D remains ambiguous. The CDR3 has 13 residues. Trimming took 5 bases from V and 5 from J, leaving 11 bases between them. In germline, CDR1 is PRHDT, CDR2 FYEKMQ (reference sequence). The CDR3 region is CASSAPIGDTQYF. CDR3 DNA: TGTGCCAGCAGCGCGCCAATTGGAGATACGCAGTATTTT.

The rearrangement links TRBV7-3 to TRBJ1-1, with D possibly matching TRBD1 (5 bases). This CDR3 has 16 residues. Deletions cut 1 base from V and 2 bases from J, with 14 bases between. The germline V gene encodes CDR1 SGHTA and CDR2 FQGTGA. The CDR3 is CASSLISSGGNTEAFF. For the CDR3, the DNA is TGTGCCAGCAGCTTAATCTCCTCGGGGGGAAACACTGAAGCTTTCTTT. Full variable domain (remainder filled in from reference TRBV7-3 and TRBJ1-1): GAGVSQTPSNKVTEKGKYVELRCDPISGHTALYWYRQSLGQGPEFLIYFQGTGAADDSGLPNDRFFAVRPEGSVSTLKIQRTERGDSAVYLCASSLISSGGNTEAFFGQGTRLTVV.